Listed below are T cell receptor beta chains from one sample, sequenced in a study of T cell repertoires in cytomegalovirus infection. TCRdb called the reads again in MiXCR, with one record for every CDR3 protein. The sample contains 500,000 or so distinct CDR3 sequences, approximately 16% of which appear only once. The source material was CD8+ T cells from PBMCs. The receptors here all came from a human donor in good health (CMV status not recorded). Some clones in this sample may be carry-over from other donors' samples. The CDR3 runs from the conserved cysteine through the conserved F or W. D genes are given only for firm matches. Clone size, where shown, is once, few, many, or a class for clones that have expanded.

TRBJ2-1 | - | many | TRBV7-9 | CASSSPQGNEQFF | TGTGCCAGCAGCTCCCCACAGGGCAATGAGCAGTTCTTC
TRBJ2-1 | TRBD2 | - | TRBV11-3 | CASSLEDAGGGYNEQFF | TGTGCCAGCAGCTTAGAGGATGCGGGCGGGGGGTACAATGAGCAGTTCTTC
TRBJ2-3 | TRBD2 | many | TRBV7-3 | CASSSLAERTDTQYF | TGTGCCAGCAGCTCACTAGCGGAGCGCACAGATACGCAGTATTTT
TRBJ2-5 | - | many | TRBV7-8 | CASSLSTTRMEKTQYF | TGTGCCAGCAGCTTATCGACCACGAGGATGGAAAAGACCCAGTACTTC
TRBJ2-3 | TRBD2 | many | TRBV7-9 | CASRDGLATDTQYF | TGTGCCAGCAGGGATGGACTAGCAACAGATACGCAGTATTTT
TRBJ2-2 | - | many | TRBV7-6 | CASISGTLGTGELFF | TGTGCCAGCATTTCCGGGACCCTGGGCACCGGGGAGCTGTTTTTT
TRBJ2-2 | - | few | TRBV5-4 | CASSLLGELFF | TGTGCCAGCAGCTTGCTCGGGGAGCTGTTTTTT
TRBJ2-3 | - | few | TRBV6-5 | CASSSGGRGLADTQYF | TGTGCCAGCAGTAGCGGGGGCAGGGGGCTCGCAGATACGCAGTATTTT
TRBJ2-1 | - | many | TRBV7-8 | CASSLVVLASIYNEQFF | TGTGCCAGCAGCTTAGTAGTGCTAGCGAGTATTTACAATGAGCAGTTCTTC
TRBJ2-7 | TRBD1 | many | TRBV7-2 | CASRPTGVEQYF | TGTGCCAGCAGGCCAACAGGGGTCGAGCAGTACTTC
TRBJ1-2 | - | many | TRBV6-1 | CASSEGHMANYGYTF | TGTGCCAGCAGTGAGGGACACATGGCTAACTATGGCTACACCTTC
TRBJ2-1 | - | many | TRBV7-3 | CASSPVHSVDEQFF | TGTGCCAGCAGCCCTGTACATAGCGTGGATGAGCAGTTCTTC